This T cell receptor (beta chain) stems from a study of CD8 T cells in ankylosing spondylitis. This clonotype was counted only a few times. The antigen is not known. Deletions cut 0 bases from V and 4 bases from J, with 8 bases between. Germline CDR1 WSHSY, CDR2 SAAADI. The CDR3 is 14 amino acids. Whole-study results and caveats: Made up of 7 to 9 highly homologous variants, a TCR beta motif appeared characteristic of ankylosing spondylitis blood.

Library preparation for TCR beta used quantitative 5'-RACE with molecular barcodes. TCRdb recomputed calls from the 5' RACE reads with MiXCR, one row per CDR3 protein. The sample carries 350,000 to 400,000 distinct CDR3 sequences, 20% to 25% recorded once. Sequencing input: blood, either unsorted or a sorted T cell fraction (not recorded which). The source of this sequence is a male donor with ankylosing spondylitis or in good health (not recorded which). The genes are TRBV10-2 and TRBJ2-3; a possible D gene is TRBD2 (5 bases). CDR3 nucleotide sequence: TGCGCCAGCAGTGAGTCTGGGCGGGCAGATACGCAGTATTTT. Its translation: CASSESGRADTQYF.